Below are 17 T cell receptor beta chains sequenced from a single sample in a study of blood T cell repertoires in COVID-19. Assay used: immunoSEQ multiplex PCR; TCRdb lists only in-frame clones, some missing. The repertoire includes 230,000 or so clones, over 70% of them detected once, and approximately 9% sits in the top ten. The sequencing input was peripheral blood. Every receptor here comes from a man aged 40-49 years with active or convalescent COVID-19.

The chain uses TRBV30 and TRBJ1-6; D might be TRBD1 (5 bases). The CDR3 is 14 residues long. Trimming stripped 2 bases from V and 11 bases from J, with 16 bases between. Germline CDR1 reads GTSNPN; CDR2 reads SVGIG (reference sequence). CDR3 amino acids: CAWSRRSGGTPLHF. Written as DNA, the CDR3 is TGTGCCTGGAGTCGAAGGTCCGGGGGTACACCCCTCCACTTT.

The rearrangement joins TRBV14 to TRBJ2-7; 11 bases are a match to TRBD2. The ends lost 4 bases at V and 4 bases at J; junction bases unmatched: 3. The CDR3 has 14 residues. Germline V CDR1 and CDR2: SGHDN, FVKESK. The CDR3 loop is CASSRTSGPYEQYF. Here the CDR3 DNA reads TGTGCCAGCAGCCGGACTAGCGGGCCTTACGAGCAGTACTTC.

This sequence joins TRBV7-3 and TRBJ2-7; 7 bases agree with TRBD1. Unmatched junction bases numbered 20, after V lost 6 bases and J lost 3 bases. The CDR3 is 18 amino acids. Germline CDR1 is SGHTA and CDR2 is FQGTGA. The CDR3 sequence is CASSHPPTHEDRVYEQYF. CDR3 DNA: TGTGCCAGCAGTCACCCGCCTACTCATGAAGACAGGGTCTACGAGCAGTACTTC.

V is TRBV30 and J is TRBJ1-2; D not certain. Trimming removed 0 bases from V and 3 bases from J, with 8 bases in between. Germline CDR1 reads GTSNPN; CDR2 reads SVGIG (reference sequence). The CDR3 is 13 amino acids. CDR3 protein: CAWSVHLDYGYTF. CDR3 nucleotides: TGTGCCTGGAGTGTACATCTGGACTATGGCTACACCTTC.

This rearrangement joins TRBV11-3 to TRBJ1-4; D not resolved. Germline V gives CDR1 SGHNT, CDR2 YENEEA. V was clipped by 3 bases and J by 0 bases, with 11 bases between them. The CDR3 contains 16 residues. The CDR3: CASSFIVGATNEKLFF. The CDR3 bases are TGTGCCAGCAGCTTTATAGTTGGAGCAACTAATGAAAAACTGTTTTTT.

V is TRBV27 and J is TRBJ2-1, with a possible D match to TRBD1 (6 bases). V shed 2 bases and J shed 0 bases, with 14 bases lying between them. This CDR3 contains 17 residues. Germline loops: CDR1 MNHEY, CDR2 SMNVEV (reference sequence). The chain's CDR3 is CASSLERTAPSYNEQFF. The DNA for the CDR3 is TGTGCCAGCAGTTTAGAACGGACAGCCCCCTCCTACAATGAGCAGTTCTTC.

The rearrangement uses TRBV6-2 or TRBV6-3 and TRBJ1-1; possibly TRBD1 for D (6 bases). Trimming shortened V by 5 bases and J by 3 bases, and 7 bases separated the two germline ends. The germline V gene has CDR1 MNHEY and CDR2 SVGEGT. The CDR3 loop spans 12 amino acids. Here the CDR3 DNA reads TGTGCCAGCAGTAGGGGGTACACTGAAGCTTTCTTT. Encoded protein: CASSRGYTEAFF.

This chain uses TRBV28 with TRBJ2-3, with 11 bases identical to TRBD2. Looked up from germline, CDR1 is MDHEN and CDR2 is SYDVKM. J lost 4 bases, V lost 5 bases, and 8 bases had no gene match. The CDR3 runs 16 residues. CDR3 bases: TGTGCCAGCAGTGTCAGGTTACTAGCGGGAGCAGATACGCAGTATTTT. Translated: CASSVRLLAGADTQYF.

The genes are TRBV11-2 and TRBJ1-5, with D perhaps TRBD1 (5 bases). The CDR3 runs to 14 residues. Germline-derived CDR1 and CDR2 are SGHAT and FQNNGV. The germline V and J ends were trimmed by 1 base and 5 bases, with 9 bases remaining between them. This CDR3 reads CASSLGSGDQPQHF. In nucleotides, the CDR3 is TGTGCCAGCAGCTTAGGGTCGGGGGATCAGCCCCAGCATTTT.

This CDR3 is CASSEGTASSGNTIYF. In nucleotides, the CDR3 is TGCGCCAGCAGCGAAGGGACTGCCAGCTCTGGAAACACCATATATTTT. The rearrangement uses TRBV5-1 and TRBJ1-3, with TRBD1 as a possible D gene (5 bases). Trimming pared 4 bases from V and 0 bases from J, leaving 14 bases between. The germline gives CDR1 SGHRS, CDR2 YFSETQ. This CDR3 is built from 16 residues.

This chain uses TRBV30 with TRBJ2-3, with 7 nucleotides matching TRBD2. Trimming at V came to 4 bases and at J to 0 bases, leaving 4 bases not matched to a gene. The CDR3 is made up of 14 amino acids. CDR1 is GTSNPN, CDR2 SVGIG, per germline (reference sequence). CDR3 region: CAWTPSGSTDTQYF. DNA of the CDR3: TGTGCCTGGACCCCTAGCGGTAGCACAGATACGCAGTATTTT.

This rearrangement joins TRBV7-2 to TRBJ1-2; no clear D. In germline, CDR1 is SGHTA, CDR2 FQGNSA. This CDR3 spans 15 amino acids. V lost 2 bases and J lost 6, with 16 bases in between. The CDR3 is CASSLWVEEDDGYTF. The CDR3 DNA sequence: TGTGCCAGCAGCTTATGGGTGGAGGAAGACGATGGCTACACCTTC.

The chain couples TRBV24-1 to TRBJ1-2; 8 bases line up with TRBD1. Germline trimming cut 10 bases from V and 7 bases from J; bases unmatched to any gene: 4. The CDR3 extends over 11 amino acids. CDR1 and CDR2 from the germline V gene are KGHDR and SFDVKD. CDR3 sequence: CATPGGFGYTF. DNA of the CDR3: TGTGCCACACCAGGGGGCTTTGGCTACACCTTC.

The chain employs TRBV30 and TRBJ2-2; no firm D call. V lost 0 bases and J lost 6, with 8 bases in between. CDR3 length equals 13 residues. CDR1 GTSNPN and CDR2 SVGIG come from the germline V gene (reference sequence). The CDR3 reads CAWSVQQAGELFF. The CDR3 DNA is TGTGCCTGGAGTGTACAGCAGGCCGGGGAGCTGTTTTTT.

The genes are TRBV14 and TRBJ1-4, with 7 bases aligning to TRBD1. The CDR3 consists of 14 residues. The germline V gene encodes CDR1 SGHDN and CDR2 FVKESK. V lost 4 bases, J lost 5 bases, and 4 bases stayed unmatched. CDR3 DNA sequence: TGTGCCAGCAGCCCCCGACAGGGAAATGAAAAACTGTTTTTT. Amino acid sequence: CASSPRQGNEKLFF. The variable domain in full, with the rest retrieved from reference TRBV14 and TRBJ1-4, is EAGVTQFPSHSVIEKGQTVTLRCDPISGHDNLYWYRRVMGKEIKFLLHFVKESKQDESGMPNNRFLAERTGGTYSTLKVQPAELEDSGVYFCASSPRQGNEKLFFGSGTQLSVL.

This sequence joins TRBV9 and TRBJ1-6; D may be TRBD1 (6 bases). Per germline, CDR1 SGDLS and CDR2 YYNGEE. This CDR3 contains 14 residues. Trimming left V 1 base short and J 4 bases short, with 6 bases between. The CDR3 region is CASSVQGYNSPLHF. Here the CDR3 DNA reads TGTGCCAGCAGCGTACAGGGGTATAATTCACCCCTCCACTTT.

The V and J genes are TRBV12-3 or TRBV12-4 and TRBJ1-2; TRBD1 matches 10 bases. CDR3 length equals 13 residues. V gave up 6 bases and J gave up 8 bases; unmatched junction bases: 6. The CDR3 loop reads CASSPGQGRGYTF. The CDR3 region has the DNA TGTGCCAGCAGCCCGGGACAGGGGCGAGGCTACACCTTC.